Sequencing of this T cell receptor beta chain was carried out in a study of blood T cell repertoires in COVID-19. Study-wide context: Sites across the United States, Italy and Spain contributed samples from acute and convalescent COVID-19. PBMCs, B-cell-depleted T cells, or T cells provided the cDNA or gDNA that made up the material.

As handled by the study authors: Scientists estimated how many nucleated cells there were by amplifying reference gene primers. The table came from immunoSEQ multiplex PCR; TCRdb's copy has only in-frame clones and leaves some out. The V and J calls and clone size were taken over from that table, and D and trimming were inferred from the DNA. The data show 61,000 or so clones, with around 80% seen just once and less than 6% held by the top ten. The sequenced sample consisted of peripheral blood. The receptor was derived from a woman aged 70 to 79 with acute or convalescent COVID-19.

The chain's CDR3 is CASSLGGPFSGNTIYF. The CDR3 DNA is TGTGCCAGCAGCTTAGGCGGGCCCTTCTCTGGAAACACCATATATTTT. The chain recombines TRBV7-3 with TRBJ1-3, with unresolved D. V lost 2 bases and J 0 bases, leaving 11 bases between the germline ends. The CDR3 is made up of 16 amino acids. Germline CDR1 is SGHTA and CDR2 is FQGTGA.